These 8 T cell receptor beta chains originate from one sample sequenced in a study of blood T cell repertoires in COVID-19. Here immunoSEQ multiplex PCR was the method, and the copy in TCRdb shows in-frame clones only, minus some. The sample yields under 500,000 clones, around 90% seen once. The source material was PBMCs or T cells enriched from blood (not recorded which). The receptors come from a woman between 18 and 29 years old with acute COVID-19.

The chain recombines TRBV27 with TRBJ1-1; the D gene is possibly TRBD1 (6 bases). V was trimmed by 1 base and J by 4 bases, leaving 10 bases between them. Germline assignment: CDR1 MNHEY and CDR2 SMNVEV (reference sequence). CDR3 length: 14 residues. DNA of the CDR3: TGTGCCAGCAGTTTATGGGGGCAGGTCACTGAAGCTTTCTTT. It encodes CASSLWGQVTEAFF.

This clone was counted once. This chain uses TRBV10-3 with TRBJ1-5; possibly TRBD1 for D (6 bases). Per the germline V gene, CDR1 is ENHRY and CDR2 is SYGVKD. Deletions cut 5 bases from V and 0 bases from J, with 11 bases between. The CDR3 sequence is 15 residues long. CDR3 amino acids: CAISTGGFSNQPQHF. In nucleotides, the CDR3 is TGTGCCATCAGTACTGGGGGCTTTAGCAATCAGCCCCAGCATTTT.

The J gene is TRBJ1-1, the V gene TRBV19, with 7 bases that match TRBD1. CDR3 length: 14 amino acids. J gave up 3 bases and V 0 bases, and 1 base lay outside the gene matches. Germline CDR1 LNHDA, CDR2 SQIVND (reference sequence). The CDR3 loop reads CASSIDTGDTEAFF. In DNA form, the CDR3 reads TGTGCCAGTAGTATAGATACAGGGGACACTGAAGCTTTCTTT.

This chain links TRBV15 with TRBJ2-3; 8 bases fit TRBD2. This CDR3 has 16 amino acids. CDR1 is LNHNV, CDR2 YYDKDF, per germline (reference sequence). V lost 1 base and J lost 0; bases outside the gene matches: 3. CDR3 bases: TGTGCCACCAGCAGAGGGTCTAGCGGGAGCACAGATACGCAGTATTTT. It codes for CATSRGSSGSTDTQYF. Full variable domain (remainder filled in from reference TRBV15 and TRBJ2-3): DAMVIQNPRYQVTQFGKPVTLSCSQTLNHNVMYWYQQKSSQAPKLLFHYYDKDFNNEADTPDNFQSRRPNTSFCFLDIRSPGLGDTAMYLCATSRGSSGSTDTQYFGPGTRLTVL.

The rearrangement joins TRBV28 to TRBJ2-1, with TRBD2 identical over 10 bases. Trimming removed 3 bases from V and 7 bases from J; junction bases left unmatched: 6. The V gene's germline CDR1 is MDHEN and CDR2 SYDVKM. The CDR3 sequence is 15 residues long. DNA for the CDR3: TGTGCCAGCAGTTTTTTTAGGACTAGCGGTAATGAGCAGTTCTTC. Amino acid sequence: CASSFFRTSGNEQFF.

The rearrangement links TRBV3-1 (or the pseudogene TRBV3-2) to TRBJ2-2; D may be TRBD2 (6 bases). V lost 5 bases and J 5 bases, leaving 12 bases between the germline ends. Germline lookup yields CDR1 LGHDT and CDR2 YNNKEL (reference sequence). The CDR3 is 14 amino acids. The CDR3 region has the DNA TGTGCCAGCAGCTCCCTAGCGATGACCGGGGAGCTGTTTTTT. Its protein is CASSSLAMTGELFF.

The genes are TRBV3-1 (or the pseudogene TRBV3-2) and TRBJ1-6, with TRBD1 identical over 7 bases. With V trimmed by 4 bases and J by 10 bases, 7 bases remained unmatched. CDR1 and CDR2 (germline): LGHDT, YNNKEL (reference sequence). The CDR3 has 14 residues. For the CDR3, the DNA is TGTGCCAGCAGCCGCGACAGGGCCGAATCACCCCTCCACTTT. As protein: CASSRDRAESPLHF.

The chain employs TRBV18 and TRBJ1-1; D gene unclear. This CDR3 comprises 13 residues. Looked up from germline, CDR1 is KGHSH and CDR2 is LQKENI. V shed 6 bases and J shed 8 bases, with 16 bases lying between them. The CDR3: CASSPGIGPEAFF. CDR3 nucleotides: TGTGCCAGCTCCCCGGGGATAGGCCCCGAAGCTTTCTTT.